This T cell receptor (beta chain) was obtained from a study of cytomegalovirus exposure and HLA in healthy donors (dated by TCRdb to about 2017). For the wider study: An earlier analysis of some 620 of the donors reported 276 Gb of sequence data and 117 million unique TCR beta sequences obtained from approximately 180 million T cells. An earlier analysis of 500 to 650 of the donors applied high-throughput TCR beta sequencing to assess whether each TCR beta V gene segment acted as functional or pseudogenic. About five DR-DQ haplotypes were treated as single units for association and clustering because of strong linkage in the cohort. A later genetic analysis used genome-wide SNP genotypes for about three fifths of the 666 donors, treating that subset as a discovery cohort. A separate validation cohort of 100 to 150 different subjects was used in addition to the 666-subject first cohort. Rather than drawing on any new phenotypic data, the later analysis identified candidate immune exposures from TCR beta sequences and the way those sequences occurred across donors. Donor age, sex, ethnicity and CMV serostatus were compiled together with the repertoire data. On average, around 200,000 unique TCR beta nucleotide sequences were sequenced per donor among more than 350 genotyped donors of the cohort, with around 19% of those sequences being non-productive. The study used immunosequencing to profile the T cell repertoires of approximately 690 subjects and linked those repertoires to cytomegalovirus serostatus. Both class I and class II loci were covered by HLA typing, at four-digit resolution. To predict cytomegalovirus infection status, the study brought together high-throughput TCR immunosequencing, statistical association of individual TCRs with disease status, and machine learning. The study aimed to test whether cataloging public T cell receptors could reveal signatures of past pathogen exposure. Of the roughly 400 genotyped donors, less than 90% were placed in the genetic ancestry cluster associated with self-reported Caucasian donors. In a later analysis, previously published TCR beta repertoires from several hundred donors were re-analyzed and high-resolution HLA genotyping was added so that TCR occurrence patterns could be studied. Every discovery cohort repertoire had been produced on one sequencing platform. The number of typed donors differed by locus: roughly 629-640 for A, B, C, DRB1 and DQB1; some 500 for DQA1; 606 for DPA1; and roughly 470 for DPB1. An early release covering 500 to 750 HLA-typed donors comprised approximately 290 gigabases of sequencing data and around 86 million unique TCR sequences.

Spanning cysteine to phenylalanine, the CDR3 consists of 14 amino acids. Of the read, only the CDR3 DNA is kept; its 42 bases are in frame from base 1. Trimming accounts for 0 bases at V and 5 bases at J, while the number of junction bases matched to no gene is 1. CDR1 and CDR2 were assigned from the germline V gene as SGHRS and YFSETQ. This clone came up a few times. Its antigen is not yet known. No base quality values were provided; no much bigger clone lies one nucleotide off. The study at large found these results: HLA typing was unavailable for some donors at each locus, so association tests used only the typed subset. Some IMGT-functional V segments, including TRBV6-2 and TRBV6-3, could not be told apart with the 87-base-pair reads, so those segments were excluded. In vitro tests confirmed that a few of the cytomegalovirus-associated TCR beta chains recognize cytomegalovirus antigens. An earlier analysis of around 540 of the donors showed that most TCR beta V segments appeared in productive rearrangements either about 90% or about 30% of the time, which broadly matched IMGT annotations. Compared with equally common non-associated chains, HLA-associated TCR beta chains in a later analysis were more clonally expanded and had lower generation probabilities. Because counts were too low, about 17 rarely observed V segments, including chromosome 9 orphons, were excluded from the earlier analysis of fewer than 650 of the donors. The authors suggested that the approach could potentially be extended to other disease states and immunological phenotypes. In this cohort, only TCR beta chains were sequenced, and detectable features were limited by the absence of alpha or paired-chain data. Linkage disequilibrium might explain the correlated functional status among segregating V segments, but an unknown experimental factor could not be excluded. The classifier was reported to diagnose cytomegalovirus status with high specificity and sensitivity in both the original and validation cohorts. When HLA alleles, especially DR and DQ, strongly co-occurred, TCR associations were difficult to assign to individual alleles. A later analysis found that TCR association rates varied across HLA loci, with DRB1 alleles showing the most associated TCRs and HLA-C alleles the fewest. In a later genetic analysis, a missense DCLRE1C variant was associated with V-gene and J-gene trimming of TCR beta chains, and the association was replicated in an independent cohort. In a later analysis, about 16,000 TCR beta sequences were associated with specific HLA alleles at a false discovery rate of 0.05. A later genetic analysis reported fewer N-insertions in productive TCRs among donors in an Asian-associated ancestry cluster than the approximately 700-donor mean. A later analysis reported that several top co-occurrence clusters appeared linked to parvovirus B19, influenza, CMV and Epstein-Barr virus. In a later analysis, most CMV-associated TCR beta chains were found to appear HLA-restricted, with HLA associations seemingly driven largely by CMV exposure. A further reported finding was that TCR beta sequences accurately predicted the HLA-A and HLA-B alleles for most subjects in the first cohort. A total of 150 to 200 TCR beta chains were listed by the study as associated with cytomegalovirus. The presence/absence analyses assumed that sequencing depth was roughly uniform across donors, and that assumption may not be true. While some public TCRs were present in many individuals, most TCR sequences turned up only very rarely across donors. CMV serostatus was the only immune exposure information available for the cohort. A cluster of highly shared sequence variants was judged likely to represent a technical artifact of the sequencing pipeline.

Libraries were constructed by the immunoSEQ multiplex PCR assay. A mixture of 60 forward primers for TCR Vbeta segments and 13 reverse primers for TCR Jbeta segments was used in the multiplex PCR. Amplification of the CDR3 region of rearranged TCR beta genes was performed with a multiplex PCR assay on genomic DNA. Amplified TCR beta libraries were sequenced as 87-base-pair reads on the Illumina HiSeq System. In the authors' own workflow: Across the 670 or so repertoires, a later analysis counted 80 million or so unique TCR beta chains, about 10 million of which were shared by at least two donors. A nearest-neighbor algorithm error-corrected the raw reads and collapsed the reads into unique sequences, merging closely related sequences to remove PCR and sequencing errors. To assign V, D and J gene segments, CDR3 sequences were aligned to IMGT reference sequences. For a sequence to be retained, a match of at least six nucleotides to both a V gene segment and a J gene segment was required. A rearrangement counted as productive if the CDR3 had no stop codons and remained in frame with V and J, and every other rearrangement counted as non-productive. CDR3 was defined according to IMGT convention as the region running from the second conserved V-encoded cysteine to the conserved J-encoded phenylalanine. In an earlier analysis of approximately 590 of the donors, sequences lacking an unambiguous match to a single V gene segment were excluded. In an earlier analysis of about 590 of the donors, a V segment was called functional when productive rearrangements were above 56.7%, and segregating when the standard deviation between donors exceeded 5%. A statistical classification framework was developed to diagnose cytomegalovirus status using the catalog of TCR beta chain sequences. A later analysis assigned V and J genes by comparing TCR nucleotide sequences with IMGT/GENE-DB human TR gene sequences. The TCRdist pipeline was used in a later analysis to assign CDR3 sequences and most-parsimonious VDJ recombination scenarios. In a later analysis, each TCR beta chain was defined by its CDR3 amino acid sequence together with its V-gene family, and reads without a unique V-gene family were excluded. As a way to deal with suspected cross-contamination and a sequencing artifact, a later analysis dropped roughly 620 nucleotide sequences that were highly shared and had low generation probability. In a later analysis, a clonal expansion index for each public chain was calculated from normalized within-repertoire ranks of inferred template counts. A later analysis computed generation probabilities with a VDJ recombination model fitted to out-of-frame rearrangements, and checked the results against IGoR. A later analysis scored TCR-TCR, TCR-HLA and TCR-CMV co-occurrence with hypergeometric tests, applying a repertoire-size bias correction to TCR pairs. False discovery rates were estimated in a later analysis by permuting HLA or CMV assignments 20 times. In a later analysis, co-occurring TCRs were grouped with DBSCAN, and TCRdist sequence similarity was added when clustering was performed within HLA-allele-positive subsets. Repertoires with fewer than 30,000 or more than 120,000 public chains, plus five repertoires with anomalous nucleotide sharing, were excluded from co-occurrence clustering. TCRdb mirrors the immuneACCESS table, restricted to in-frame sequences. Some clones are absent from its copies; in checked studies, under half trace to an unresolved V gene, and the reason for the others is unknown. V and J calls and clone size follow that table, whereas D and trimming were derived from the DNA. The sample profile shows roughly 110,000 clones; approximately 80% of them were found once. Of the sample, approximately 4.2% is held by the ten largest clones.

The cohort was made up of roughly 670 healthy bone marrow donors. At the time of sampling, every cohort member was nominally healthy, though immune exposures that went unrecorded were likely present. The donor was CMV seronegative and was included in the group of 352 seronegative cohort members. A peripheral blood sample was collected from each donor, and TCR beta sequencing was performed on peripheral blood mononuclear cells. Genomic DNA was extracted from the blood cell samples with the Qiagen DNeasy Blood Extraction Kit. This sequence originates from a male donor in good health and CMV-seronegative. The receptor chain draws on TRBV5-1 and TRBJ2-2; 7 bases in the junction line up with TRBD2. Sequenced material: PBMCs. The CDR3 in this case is CASSLAGGTGELFF. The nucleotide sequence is TGCGCCAGCAGCTTGGCGGGAGGTACCGGGGAGCTGTTTTTT.